These 15 T cell receptor beta chains were all obtained from the same sample, sequenced in a study of blood T cell repertoires in COVID-19. The method was immunoSEQ multiplex PCR; TCRdb's version includes in-frame clones alone and lacks a portion of them. Altogether some 74,000 clones are present, less than 90% being singletons, with the ten largest covering 18%. Sequenced: peripheral blood. The source of these receptors is an elderly woman with acute or convalescent COVID-19.

This sequence joins TRBV6-5 and TRBJ1-4; D is possibly TRBD1 (5 bases). This CDR3 has 14 amino acids. CDR1 is MNHEY and CDR2 is SVGAGI in the germline V gene. Trimming shortened V by 8 bases and J by 0 bases, and 10 bases separated the two germline ends. The CDR3 protein is CASGRQTTNEKLFF. CDR3 sequence (DNA): TGTGCCAGCGGAAGACAGACAACTAATGAAAAACTGTTTTTT.

This chain uses TRBV18 with TRBJ2-5, with 7 bases lining up with TRBD2. The germline V gene has CDR1 KGHSH and CDR2 LQKENI. Germline trimming cut 3 bases from V and 5 bases from J; bases unmatched to any gene: 3. CDR3 length: 13 amino acids. The CDR3 DNA follows: TGTGCCAGCTCACCGGGACTACAGGAGACCCAGTACTTC. Translated, it gives CASSPGLQETQYF.

The chain employs TRBV19 and TRBJ2-2; possible D gene TRBD2, 6 bases. This CDR3 has 17 amino acids. Trimming shortened V by 1 base and J by 7 bases, and 19 bases separated the two germline ends. In germline, CDR1 is LNHDA, CDR2 SQIVND (reference sequence). For the CDR3, the DNA is TGTGCCAGTAGTATAGTAGGCGGCAGGGAGCGGGTCGGGGAGCTGTTTTTT. This translates into CASSIVGGRERVGELFF.

The rearrangement links TRBV4-2 to TRBJ2-7; 8 bases match TRBD2. Germline V gene sequence: CDR1 LGHNA, CDR2 YNFKEQ. CDR3 length: 16 amino acids. V trimming: 4 bases; J trimming: 0 bases; junction bases outside the gene matches: 8. The DNA of the CDR3 is TGTGCCAGCAGCCCTGGTCTAGCGGGTGACTCCTACGAGCAGTACTTC. The encoded protein is CASSPGLAGDSYEQYF.

The V gene is TRBV18, the J gene TRBJ1-1, with 10 bases lining up with TRBD1. In germline, CDR1 is KGHSH, CDR2 LQKENI. The CDR3 runs 15 residues. V was clipped by 1 base and J by 1 base; unmatched bases: 0. CDR3: CASSPRTGGNTEAFF. As DNA, the CDR3 is TGTGCCAGCTCACCACGGACAGGGGGGAACACTGAAGCTTTCTTT.

This clone was recorded only once. V is TRBV19 and J is TRBJ2-1; 12 bases align to TRBD2. V trimming: 3 bases; J trimming: 0 bases; junction bases outside the gene matches: 3. CDR1 is LNHDA and CDR2 is SQIVND in the germline V gene (reference sequence). The CDR3 contains 17 residues. CDR3 sequence reads: CASSIRLAGASYNEQFF. The CDR3 DNA sequence: TGTGCCAGTAGTATCAGACTAGCGGGGGCCTCCTACAATGAGCAGTTCTTC.

V is TRBV5-1 and J is TRBJ1-1; 8 bases fit TRBD1. The CDR3 has 15 residues. Unmatched junction bases numbered 6, after V lost 4 bases and J lost 1 base. Germline-derived CDR1 and CDR2 are SGHRS and YFSETQ. Here the CDR3 reads CASSTAGGRNTEAFF. For the CDR3, the DNA is TGCGCCAGCAGCACCGCAGGGGGCCGGAACACTGAAGCTTTCTTT.

DNA of the CDR3: TGCAGCTACTACTACGATGGGAGATCCGGGGAGCTGTTTTTT. It encodes CSYYYDGRSGELFF. The chain couples TRBV29-1 to TRBJ2-2, with a tentative D call TRBD2 (5 bases). This CDR3 has 14 amino acids. V gave up 8 bases and J gave up 6 bases, with 19 bases separating them. The germline V gene encodes CDR1 SQVTM and CDR2 ANQGSEA.

This sequence joins TRBV18 and TRBJ1-2; 9 bases are shared with TRBD1. The V segment lost 5 bases and the J segment 8 bases; nucleotides outside the gene matches: 12. CDR1 is KGHSH, CDR2 LQKENI, per germline. The CDR3 totals 15 residues. The CDR3 sequence: CASSSLPGQGEGYTF. The CDR3 DNA reads as TGTGCCAGCTCATCCCTACCGGGACAGGGAGAAGGCTACACCTTC.

The rearrangement uses TRBV18 and TRBJ1-1; no definite D call. Per the germline V gene, CDR1 is KGHSH and CDR2 is LQKENI. V was trimmed by 3 bases and J by 4 bases, leaving 9 bases between them. This CDR3 spans 13 amino acids. The CDR3 spells CASSPDTVTEAFF. The CDR3 DNA reads TGTGCCAGCTCACCGGATACAGTCACTGAAGCTTTCTTT.

The CDR3: CASSQPPAGKAFF. For the CDR3, the DNA is TGTGCCAGCAGCCAACCGCCGGCAGGGAAGGCTTTCTTT. This rearrangement joins TRBV7-3 to TRBJ1-1; D possibly corresponds to TRBD1 (5 bases). The CDR3 has 13 residues. V gave up 5 bases and J gave up 11 bases, with 18 bases separating them. Germline CDR1 reads SGHTA; CDR2 reads FQGTGA.

This clone occurred a few times. V is TRBV29-1 and J is TRBJ2-5; TRBD2 agrees at 9 bases. CDR3 length: 15 amino acids. CDR1 is SQVTM, CDR2 ANQGSEA, per germline. V dropped 6 bases and J dropped 1; count of bases not matched to a gene: 9. The CDR3 protein is CSVRPGLASQETQYF. CDR3 coding DNA: TGCAGCGTACGACCGGGACTAGCCAGCCAAGAGACCCAGTACTTC.

This clone was detected only a few times. The chain couples TRBV14 to TRBJ2-1; TRBD2 agrees at 8 bases. With V trimmed by 5 bases and J by 4 bases, 10 bases remained unmatched. Germline CDR1 is SGHDN and CDR2 is FVKESK. CDR3 length equals 16 residues. As DNA, the CDR3 is TGTGCCAGCAGCGCATTGGGAGCGGGGGCTTACAATGAGCAGTTCTTC. Protein product: CASSALGAGAYNEQFF.

The gene calls are TRBV13 and TRBJ2-7; D is possibly TRBD2 (5 bases). Deletions cut 5 bases from V and 6 bases from J, with 14 bases between. The length of the CDR3 is 13 residues. Germline V CDR1 and CDR2: PRHDT, FYEKMQ (reference sequence). CDR3 loop: CASSVDLASEQYF. The DNA for the CDR3 is TGTGCCAGCAGCGTGGACTTAGCGAGCGAGCAGTACTTC.

The chain links TRBV2 to TRBJ1-2, with no clear D. Between the trimmed V and J ends, which lost 8 bases and 7 bases, there was a span of 11 bases. The CDR3 has 11 amino acids. Germline CDR1 and CDR2: SNHLY and FYNNEI. The CDR3 protein is CASHERGGYTF. Here the CDR3 DNA reads TGTGCCAGCCATGAGAGAGGTGGCTACACCTTC. The full variable domain, with the rest looked up from reference TRBV2 and TRBJ1-2, is EPEVTQTPSHQVTQMGQEVILRCVPISNHLYFYWYRQILGQKVEFLVSFYNNEISEKSEIFDDQFSVERPDGSNFTLKIRSTKLEDSAMYFCASHERGGYTFGSGTRLTVV.